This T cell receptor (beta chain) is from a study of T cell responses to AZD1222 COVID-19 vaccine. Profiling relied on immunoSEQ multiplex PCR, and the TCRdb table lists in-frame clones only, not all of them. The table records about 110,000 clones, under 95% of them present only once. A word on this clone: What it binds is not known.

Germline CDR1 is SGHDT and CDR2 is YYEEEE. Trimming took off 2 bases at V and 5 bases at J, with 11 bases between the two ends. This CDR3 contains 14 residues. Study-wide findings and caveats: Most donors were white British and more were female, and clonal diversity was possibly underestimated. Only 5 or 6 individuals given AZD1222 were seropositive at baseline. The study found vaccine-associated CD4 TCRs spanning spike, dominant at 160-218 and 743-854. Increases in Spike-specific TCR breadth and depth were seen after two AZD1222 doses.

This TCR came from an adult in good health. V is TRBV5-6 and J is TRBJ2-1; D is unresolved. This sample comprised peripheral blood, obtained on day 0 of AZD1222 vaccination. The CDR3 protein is CASSFRSINNEQFF. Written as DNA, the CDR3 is TGTGCCAGCAGCTTTCGGTCCATTAACAATGAGCAGTTCTTC. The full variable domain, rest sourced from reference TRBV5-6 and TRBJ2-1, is DAGVTQSPTHLIKTRGQQVTLRCSPKSGHDTVSWYQQALGQGPQFIFQYYEEEERQRGNFPDRFSGHQFPNYSSELNVNALLLGDSALYLCASSFRSINNEQFFGPGTRLTVL.